Listed here are 2 T cell receptor beta chains from one sample, sequenced in a study of early T cells in non-severe SARS-CoV-2 infection. TCRdb re-derived calls from the 5' RACE reads in MiXCR, one entry per CDR3 protein. Here the sample spans tens of thousands of distinct CDR3 sequences, roughly a tenth being singletons. The sample here was whole blood, taken at baseline. These receptors originate from an adult who was a healthcare worker with PCR-confirmed SARS-CoV-2 infection or an uninfected control (not recorded which).

In DNA, the CDR3 is TGTGCCAGCAGTAGAGACAAGTACGAGCAGTACTTC. It specifies CASSRDKYEQYF. The J gene is TRBJ2-7, the V gene TRBV6-6; D is unresolved. This CDR3 comprises 12 residues. The V end was cut by 5 bases, the J end by 4 bases, with 9 bases between. In germline, CDR1 is MNHNY, CDR2 SVGAGI (reference sequence).

This clonotype was found a few times. This sequence joins TRBV30 and TRBJ1-1; no clear D. CDR1 and CDR2 (germline): GTSNPN, SVGIG (reference sequence). The CDR3 loop spans 12 amino acids. Trimming stripped 2 bases from V and 4 bases from J, with 8 bases between. This chain's CDR3 is CAWSFGGTEAFF. CDR3 sequence (DNA): TGTGCCTGGAGTTTCGGAGGCACTGAAGCTTTCTTT.